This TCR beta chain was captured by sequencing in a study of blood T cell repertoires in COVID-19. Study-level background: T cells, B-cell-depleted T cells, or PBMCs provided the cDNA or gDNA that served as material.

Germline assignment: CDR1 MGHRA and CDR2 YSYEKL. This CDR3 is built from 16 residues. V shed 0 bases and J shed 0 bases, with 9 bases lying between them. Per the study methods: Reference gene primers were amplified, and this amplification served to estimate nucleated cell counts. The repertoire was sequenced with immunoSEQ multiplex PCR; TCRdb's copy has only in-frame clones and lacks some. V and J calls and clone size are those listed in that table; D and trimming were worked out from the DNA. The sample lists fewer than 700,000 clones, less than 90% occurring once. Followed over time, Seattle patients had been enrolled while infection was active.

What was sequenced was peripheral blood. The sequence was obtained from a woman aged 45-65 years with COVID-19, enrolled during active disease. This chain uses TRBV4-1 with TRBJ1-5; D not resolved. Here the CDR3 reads CASSQDKADSNQPQHF. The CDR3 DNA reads TGCGCCAGCAGCCAAGATAAGGCGGATAGCAATCAGCCCCAGCATTTT.